This TCR beta chain emerged from a study of post-analysis software for immune sequencing data. Study-wide context: Included courses were relapsing-remitting and secondary progressive multiple sclerosis; progressive-relapsing multiple sclerosis was also included. General study findings and limits: Controls had significantly higher normalized Chao1 diversity than multiple sclerosis patients. F measure clustering grouped samples strongly by preparation batch.

A word on this clonotype: Antigen unknown.

cDNA libraries of TCR beta carried unique molecular identifiers. Input populations of 1 to 10 million T cells gave rise to around 500,000 cDNA molecules. MiXCR, run by TCRdb on the PCR reads, gives a single entry per CDR3 protein. The repertoire holds more than 500,000 distinct CDR3 sequences, with 30% to 40% as singletons. The TCR sequence derives from a girl aged 2 to 17 with multiple sclerosis. The specimen sequenced was blood.

The CDR3 nucleotides read TGTGCCAGCAGTTCGCCCGGGGCTAGGGCCTACAATGAGCAGTTCTTC. It translates to CASSSPGARAYNEQFF. The chain is built from TRBV6-6 and TRBJ2-1; D may be TRBD1 or TRBD2 (5 bases each). V shed 4 bases and J shed 2 bases, with 15 bases lying between them. CDR3 length equals 16 residues. CDR1 is MNHNY and CDR2 is SVGAGI in the germline V gene (reference sequence).